This T cell receptor (beta chain) is drawn from a study of regulatory T cells in long-lasting Graves disease. V was trimmed by 5 bases and J by 5 bases, leaving 21 bases between them. Germline V gene lookup returns CDR1 SGHTA and CDR2 FQGNSA. The CDR3 is 16 amino acids. The TCR beta library used iRepertoire HTBI primers with Arm-PCR amplification of CDR3. MiXCR, applied by TCRdb to the multiplex PCR reads, yields one record per CDR3 protein. This table has roughly 400,000 distinct CDR3 sequences, less than 25% appearing once. Time point specified: persistent/refractory GD, antithyroid drugs over 5 years with positive TRAb. The TCR library was made from RNA extracted from PBMCs. There are many counts of this clonotype. What it binds is not known. Study-level points and caveats: The study found persistent patients shared more public clonotypes (roughly 2,500) than new patients (roughly 880). Persistent-disease Graves' patients showed less TCR diversity than new cases.

The specimen was peripheral blood mononuclear cells (PBMCs), collected when the disease was refractory, from a patient treated with antithyroid drugs. The rearrangement joins TRBV7-2 to TRBJ1-2; D perhaps matches TRBD1 (6 bases). This receptor was obtained from a female donor with Graves disease. The CDR3 reads CASSPFVQGELYGYTF. CDR3 in DNA: TGTGCCAGCAGCCCCTTCGTACAGGGCGAACTGTATGGCTACACCTTC.